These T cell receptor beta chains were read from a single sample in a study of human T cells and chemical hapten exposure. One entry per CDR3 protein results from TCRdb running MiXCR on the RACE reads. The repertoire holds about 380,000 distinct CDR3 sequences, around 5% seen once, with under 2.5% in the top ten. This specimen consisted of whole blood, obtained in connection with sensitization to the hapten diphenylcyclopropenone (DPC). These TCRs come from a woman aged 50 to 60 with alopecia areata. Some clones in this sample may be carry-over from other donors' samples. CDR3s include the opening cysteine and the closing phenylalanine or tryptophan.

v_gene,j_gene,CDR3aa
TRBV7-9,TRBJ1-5,CASSLGTADQPQHF
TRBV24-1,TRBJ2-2,CATSDSSGPNTGELFF
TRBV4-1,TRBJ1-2,CASSQVGEGYGYTF
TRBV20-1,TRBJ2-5,CSAVGSQETQYF
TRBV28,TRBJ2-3,CASSLGGQGSTDTQYF
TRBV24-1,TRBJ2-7,CATRAGSSYEQYF
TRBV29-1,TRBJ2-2,CSVESSFGLFF
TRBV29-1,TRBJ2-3,CSVRTGITDTQYF
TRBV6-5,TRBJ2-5,CASSYAAGGETQYF
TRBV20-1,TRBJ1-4,CSAPLTGGTNEKLFF
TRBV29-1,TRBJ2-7,CSVVPRISNEQYF
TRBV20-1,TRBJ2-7,CSAITSGFSSYEQYF
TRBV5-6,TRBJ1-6,CASSLVKGGNSPLHF
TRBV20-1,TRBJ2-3,CRARDVRGPGEDTQYF
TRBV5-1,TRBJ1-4,CASSLGLTGDEKLFF
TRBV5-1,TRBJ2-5,CASRSSLVAGQETQYF
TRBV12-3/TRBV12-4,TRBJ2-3,CASSALGDTQYF
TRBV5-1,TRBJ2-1,CASSLTAGGSNEQFF
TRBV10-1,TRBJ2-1,CASSDRPGRNEQFF
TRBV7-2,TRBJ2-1,CASSSSGRDSNEQFF
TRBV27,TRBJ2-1,CASSFTSGANEQFF
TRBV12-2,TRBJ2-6,CASRLSTERTGLLSGANVLTF
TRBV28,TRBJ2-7,CASKDMPGVAYEQYF
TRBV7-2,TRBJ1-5,CASSLAGTTSRPQHF
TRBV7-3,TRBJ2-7,CASSPQPSDTYEQYF
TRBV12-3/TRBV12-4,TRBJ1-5,CASSYTGVGQPQHF
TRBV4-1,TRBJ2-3,CASSLGRGEGTDTQYF
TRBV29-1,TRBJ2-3,CSVDQGAVDTQYF
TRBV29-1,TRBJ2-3,CSVGGLSSTDTQYF
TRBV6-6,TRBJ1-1,CASNGQGANTEAFF
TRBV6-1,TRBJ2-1,CASSEVASGGRRGFF
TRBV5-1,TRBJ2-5,CASSSGTSGAIETQYF
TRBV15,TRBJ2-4,CATSRDHARTGPGGIQYF
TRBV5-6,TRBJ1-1,CASKQGAVNTEAFF
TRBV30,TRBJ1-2,CAWARQASGYTF
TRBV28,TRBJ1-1,CASSFLRGRGTEAFF
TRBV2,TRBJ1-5,CASSVKGGSQPQHF
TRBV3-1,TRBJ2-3,CASSFRTESTDTQYF
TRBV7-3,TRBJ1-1,CASRLGVATEAFF
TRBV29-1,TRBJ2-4,CSVIQGARLGKNIQYF
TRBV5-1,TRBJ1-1,CASSVQGRDTEAFF
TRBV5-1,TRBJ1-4,CASSLDPEANEKLFF
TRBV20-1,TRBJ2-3,CSAGAGGFADTQYF
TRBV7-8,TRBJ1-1,CASSEQGGWTEAFF
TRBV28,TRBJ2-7,CASSRHRGLSPSYEQYF
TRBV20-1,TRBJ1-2,CSARTPQGRYGYTF
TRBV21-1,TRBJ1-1,CASSALHSGTGATMNTEAFF
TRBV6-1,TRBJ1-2,CASSEEPRLNYGYTF